The 6 T cell receptor beta chains listed next were all sequenced from one sample in a study of blood T cell repertoires in COVID-19. Clones were sequenced by immunoSEQ multiplex PCR, and TCRdb holds only the in-frame ones, with some missing. The repertoire consists of 270,000 or so clones, with 70% to 85% occurring once and the leading ten covering more than 1.1%. Sequencing used peripheral blood. These receptors originate from a human donor with COVID-19, enrolled during active disease. The donor label of this sample is uncertain.

The V and J genes are TRBV28 and TRBJ1-6; the D is unclear. V lost 5 bases and J lost 7, with 12 bases in between. This CDR3 has 14 residues. The germline V gene has CDR1 MDHEN and CDR2 SYDVKM. The CDR3 spells CASSPPRLNSPLHF. Here the CDR3 DNA reads TGTGCCAGCAGTCCACCCAGATTGAATTCACCCCTCCACTTT.

The chain carries TRBV9 and TRBJ2-1, with D possibly TRBD2 on 5 matching bases. V dropped 3 bases and J dropped 7 bases, with 14 bases sitting between them. Germline CDR1 and CDR2: SGDLS and YYNGEE. This CDR3 region has 14 residues. Written as DNA, the CDR3 is TGTGCCAGCAGCGCCGGGAATAGCGATAATGAGCAGTTCTTC. As protein: CASSAGNSDNEQFF.

The rearrangement joins TRBV6-2 or TRBV6-3 to TRBJ2-1, with D possibly matching TRBD2 (6 bases). From germline, CDR1 is MNHEY and CDR2 SVGEGT. There are 17 residues in the CDR3. The V end lost 0 bases, the J end lost 1 base, and 13 bases lay between the germline ends. CDR3 bases: TGTGCCAGCAGTTACTCGATGGACCGGGAGTCCTACAATGAGCAGTTCTTC. Translation: CASSYSMDRESYNEQFF.

The chain is built from TRBV11-3 and TRBJ1-2; 9 nucleotides align to TRBD1. This CDR3 contains 13 residues. J lost 8 bases, V lost 6 bases, and 7 bases had no gene match. From germline, CDR1 is SGHNT and CDR2 YENEEA. CDR3 in amino acids: CASSSGTGSGYTF. DNA for the CDR3: TGTGCCAGCAGTTCGGGGACAGGGTCAGGCTACACCTTC. Together with reference TRBV11-3 and TRBJ1-2, the CDR3 gives the full variable domain: EAGVVQSPRYKIIEKKQPVAFWCNPISGHNTLYWYLQNLGQGPELLIRYENEEAVDDSQLPKDRFSAERLKGVDSTLKIQPAELGDSAVYLCASSSGTGSGYTFGSGTRLTVV.

Regarding this clone: Just one base apart from a much larger clone, this may be a read error. This chain joins TRBV11-2 and TRBJ2-1, with a tentative D call TRBD1 (5 bases). The germline V gene has CDR1 SGHAT and CDR2 FQNNGV. The V gene lost 1 base and the J gene lost 0 bases, with 7 bases spanning the gap. The CDR3 is made up of 15 amino acids. CDR3 DNA sequence: TGTGCCAGCAGCTTAGGGGGCGGCTCCTACAATGAGCAGTTCTTC. This gives the protein CASSLGGGSYNEQFF.

V usage is TRBV29-1 and J usage is TRBJ1-1, with D perhaps TRBD1 (5 bases). Germline loops: CDR1 SQVTM, CDR2 ANQGSEA. The CDR3 totals 14 residues. Trimming took 6 bases from V and 3 from J, leaving 17 bases between them. The CDR3 DNA follows: TGCAGCGTCCTCGGACATCTTGTCGACACTGAAGCTTTCTTT. It specifies CSVLGHLVDTEAFF.